This TCR beta chain appears in the sequencing data of a study of OX40 agonist ivuxolimab in advanced cancers. Study-wide context: Patients were dosed intravenously with ivuxolimab at 0.01 to 10 mg/kg every 2 weeks. The study enrolled dose-escalation patients with hepatocellular carcinoma, melanoma, renal cell or head and neck cancer.

Per germline, CDR1 LNHNV and CDR2 YYDKDF (reference sequence). V dropped 0 bases and J dropped 7 bases, with 12 bases sitting between them. The CDR3 is made up of 15 amino acids. Only in-frame clones appear in the TCRdb table, and some are missing; sequencing was by immunoSEQ multiplex PCR. The sample contains 50,000 to 75,000 clones, 70% to 90% of which appear only once. The material sequenced was CD4+ or CD8+ T cells sorted from blood, taken in a trial of the OX40 agonist ivuxolimab. The chain couples TRBV15 to TRBJ1-4, with D possibly matching TRBD1 (5 bases). The source is an adult with an advanced solid tumor such as melanoma, head and neck, liver or kidney cancer. CDR3 in amino acids: CATSRDPSGSEKLFF. The CDR3 DNA follows: TGTGCCACCAGCAGAGATCCTTCAGGGAGTGAAAAACTGTTTTTT.